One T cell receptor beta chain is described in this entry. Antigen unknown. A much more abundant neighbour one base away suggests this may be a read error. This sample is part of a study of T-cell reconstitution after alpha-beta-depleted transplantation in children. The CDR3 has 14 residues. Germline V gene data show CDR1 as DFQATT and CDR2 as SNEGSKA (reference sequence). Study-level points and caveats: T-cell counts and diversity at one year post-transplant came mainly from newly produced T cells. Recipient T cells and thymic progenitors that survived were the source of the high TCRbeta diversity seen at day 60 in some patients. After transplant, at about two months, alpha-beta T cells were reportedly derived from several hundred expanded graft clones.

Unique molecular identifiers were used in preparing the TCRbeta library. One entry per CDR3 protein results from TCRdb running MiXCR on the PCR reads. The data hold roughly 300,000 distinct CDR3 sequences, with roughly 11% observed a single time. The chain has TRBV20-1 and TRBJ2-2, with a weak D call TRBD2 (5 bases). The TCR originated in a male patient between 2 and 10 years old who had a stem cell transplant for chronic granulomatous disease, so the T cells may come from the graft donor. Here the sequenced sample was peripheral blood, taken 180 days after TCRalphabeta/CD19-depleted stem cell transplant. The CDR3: CGARAGPNTGELFF. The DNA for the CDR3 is TGCGGTGCTAGGGCGGGCCCGAACACCGGGGAGCTGTTTTTT.